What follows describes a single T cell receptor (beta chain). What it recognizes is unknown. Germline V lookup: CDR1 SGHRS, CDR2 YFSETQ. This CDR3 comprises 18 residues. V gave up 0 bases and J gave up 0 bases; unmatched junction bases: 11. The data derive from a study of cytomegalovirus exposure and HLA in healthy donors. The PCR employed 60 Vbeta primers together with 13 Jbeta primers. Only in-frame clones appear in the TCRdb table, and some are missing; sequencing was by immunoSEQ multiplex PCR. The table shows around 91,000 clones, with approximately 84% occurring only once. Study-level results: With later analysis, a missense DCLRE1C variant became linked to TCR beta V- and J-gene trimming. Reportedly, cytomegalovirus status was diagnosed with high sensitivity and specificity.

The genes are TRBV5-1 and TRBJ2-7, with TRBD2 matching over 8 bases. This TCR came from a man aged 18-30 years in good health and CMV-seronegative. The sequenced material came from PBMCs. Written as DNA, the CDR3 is TGCGCCAGCAGCTTGGCCTCCGGGACTAGGGGGAACTCCTACGAGCAGTACTTC. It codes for CASSLASGTRGNSYEQYF. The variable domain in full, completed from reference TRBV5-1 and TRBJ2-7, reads KAGVTQTPRYLIKTRGQQVTLSCSPISGHRSVSWYQQTPGQGLQFLFEYFSETQRNKGNFPGRFSGRQFSNSRSEMNVSTLELGDSALYLCASSLASGTRGNSYEQYFGPGTRLTVT.